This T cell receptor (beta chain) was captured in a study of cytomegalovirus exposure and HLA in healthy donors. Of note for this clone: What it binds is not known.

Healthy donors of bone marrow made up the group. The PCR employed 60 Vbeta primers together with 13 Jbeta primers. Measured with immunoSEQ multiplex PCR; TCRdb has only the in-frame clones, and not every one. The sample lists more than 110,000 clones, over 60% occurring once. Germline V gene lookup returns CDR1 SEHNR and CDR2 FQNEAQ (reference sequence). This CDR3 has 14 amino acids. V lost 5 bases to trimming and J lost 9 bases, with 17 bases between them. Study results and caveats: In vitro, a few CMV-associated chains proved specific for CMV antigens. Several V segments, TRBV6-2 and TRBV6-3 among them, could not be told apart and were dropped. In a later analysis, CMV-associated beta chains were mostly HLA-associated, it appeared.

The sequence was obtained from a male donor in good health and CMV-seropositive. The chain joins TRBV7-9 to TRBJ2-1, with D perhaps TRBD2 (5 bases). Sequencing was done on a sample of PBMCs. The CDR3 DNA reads TGTGCCAGCAGCCTCAAAACAGAGGGAGCTGAGCAGTTCTTC. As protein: CASSLKTEGAEQFF.